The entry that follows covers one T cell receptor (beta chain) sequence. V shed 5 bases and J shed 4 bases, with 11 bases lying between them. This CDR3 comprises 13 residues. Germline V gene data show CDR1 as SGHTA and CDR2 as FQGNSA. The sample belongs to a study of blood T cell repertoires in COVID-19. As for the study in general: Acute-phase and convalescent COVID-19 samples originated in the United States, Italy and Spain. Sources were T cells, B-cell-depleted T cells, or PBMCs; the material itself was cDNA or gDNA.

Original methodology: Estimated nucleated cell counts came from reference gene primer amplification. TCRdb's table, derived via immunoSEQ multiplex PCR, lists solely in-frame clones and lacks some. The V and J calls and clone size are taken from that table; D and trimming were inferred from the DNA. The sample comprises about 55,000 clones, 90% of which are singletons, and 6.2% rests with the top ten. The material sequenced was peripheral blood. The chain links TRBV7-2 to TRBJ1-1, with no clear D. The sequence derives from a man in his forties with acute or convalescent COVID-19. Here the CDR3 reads CASSAGWGTEAFF. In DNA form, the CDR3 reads TGTGCCAGCAGCGCGGGTTGGGGCACTGAAGCTTTCTTT.